The next 26 T cell receptor beta chains were all read from a single sample in a study of cytomegalovirus exposure and HLA in healthy donors. Data came from immunoSEQ multiplex PCR; TCRdb stores just in-frame clones and leaves some out. Altogether roughly 130,000 clones are present, roughly 86% being singletons, with the ten largest covering 1.4% to 1.5%. The sample taken for sequencing was PBMCs. The receptors were gathered from a man aged 25-45 years in good health and CMV-seronegative.

This chain links TRBV7-2 with TRBJ2-2; 11 bases agree with TRBD2. Germline V gene sequence: CDR1 SGHTA, CDR2 FQGNSA. V lost 3 bases to trimming and J lost 5 bases; unmatched junction nucleotides: 2. This CDR3 has 15 amino acids. This chain's CDR3 is CASSFRLAGTGELFF. Here the CDR3 DNA reads TGTGCCAGCAGCTTCAGACTAGCGGGAACCGGGGAGCTGTTTTTT. Together with reference TRBV7-2 and TRBJ2-2, the CDR3 gives the full variable domain: GAGVSQSPSNKVTEKGKDVELRCDPISGHTALYWYRQSLGQGLEFLIYFQGNSAPDKSGLPSDRFSAERTGGSVSTLTIQRTQQEDSAVYLCASSFRLAGTGELFFGEGSRLTVL.

V usage is TRBV5-5 and J usage is TRBJ1-3, with TRBD1 matching over 9 bases. The germline V gene encodes CDR1 SGHKS and CDR2 YYEKEE (reference sequence). Trimming took 0 bases from V and 4 from J; bases not matched to a gene: 2. There are 15 residues in the CDR3. CDR3 amino acids: CASSLGTGEGNTIYF. CDR3 nucleotides: TGTGCCAGCAGCTTGGGGACAGGGGAAGGAAACACCATATATTTT.

The rearrangement uses TRBV15 and TRBJ2-2; D possibly corresponds to TRBD2 (5 bases). Germline V lookup: CDR1 LNHNV, CDR2 YYDKDF (reference sequence). Deletions cut 3 bases from V and 1 base from J, with 9 bases between. The CDR3 is 15 residues long. The DNA for the CDR3 is TGTGCCACCAGCAGGGGCGGGTTGAACACCGGGGAGCTGTTTTTT. Translated, it gives CATSRGGLNTGELFF. Looking up the rest from reference TRBV15 and TRBJ2-2 gives the full variable domain: DAMVIQNPRYQVTQFGKPVTLSCSQTLNHNVMYWYQQKSSQAPKLLFHYYDKDFNNEADTPDNFQSRRPNTSFCFLDIRSPGLGDTAMYLCATSRGGLNTGELFFGEGSRLTVL.

This chain links TRBV7-9 with TRBJ1-2, with D possibly matching TRBD1 (5 bases). The germline V gene encodes CDR1 SEHNR and CDR2 FQNEAQ (reference sequence). The V end was cut by 6 bases, the J end by 2 bases, with 19 bases between. The CDR3 is 16 amino acids. This CDR3 is CASSKLQESPNYGYTF. The CDR3 DNA follows: TGTGCCAGCAGTAAGTTACAGGAAAGCCCGAACTATGGCTACACCTTC.

The chain links TRBV7-2 to TRBJ2-7, with D perhaps TRBD2 (6 bases). The CDR3 runs 14 residues. V gave up 3 bases and J gave up 2 bases, with 11 bases separating them. Germline loops: CDR1 SGHTA, CDR2 FQGNSA. CDR3 sequence reads: CASSFGLAPYEQYF. The DNA of the CDR3 is TGTGCCAGCAGCTTTGGCCTAGCGCCCTACGAGCAGTACTTC.

The rearrangement links TRBV9 to TRBJ1-3; no reliable D call. This CDR3 is built from 13 residues. V dropped 0 bases and J dropped 7 bases, with 8 bases sitting between them. Germline CDR1 reads SGDLS; CDR2 reads YYNGEE. As DNA, the CDR3 is TGTGCCAGCAGCGTAGGAGGAGACAACACCATATATTTT. This translates into CASSVGGDNTIYF.

The chain links TRBV5-1 to TRBJ1-3, with D possibly matching TRBD1 (5 bases). This CDR3 has 16 amino acids. Trimming removed 4 bases at V and 0 bases at J, with 14 bases between. Germline V gene data show CDR1 as SGHRS and CDR2 as YFSETQ. The CDR3 spells CASSTASTGSGNTIYF. In DNA form, the CDR3 reads TGCGCCAGCAGCACGGCTTCAACAGGCTCTGGAAACACCATATATTTT.

The chain is built from TRBV30 and TRBJ1-3; 7 bases align to TRBD1. With 3 bases clipped from V and 4 bases from J, the junction kept 3 bases outside the gene matches. Germline V gene lookup returns CDR1 GTSNPN and CDR2 SVGIG (reference sequence). The CDR3 totals 13 residues. CDR3 bases: TGTGCCTGGAGCCAGGGGGAGGGAAACACCATATATTTT. Amino acid sequence: CAWSQGEGNTIYF. Combining the CDR3 with reference TRBV30 and TRBJ1-3 gives the whole variable domain SQTIHQWPATLVQPVGSPLSLECTVEGTSNPNLYWYRQAAGRGLQLLFYSVGIGQISSEVPQNLSASRPQDRQFILSSKKLLLSDSGFYLCAWSQGEGNTIYFGEGSWLTVV.

The rearrangement links TRBV21-1 to TRBJ2-6; the D segment call TRBD2 is taken from the table without a DNA check. TRBV21-1 is reported as a pseudogene. The CDR3 is 14 residues long. The CDR3 protein is CASSKVRGANVLTF. The CDR3 DNA follows: TGTGCCAGCAGCAAAGTCCGGGGGGCCAACGTCCTGACTTTC.

The rearrangement joins TRBV5-6 to TRBJ1-1; D is uncertain. The germline gives CDR1 SGHDT, CDR2 YYEEEE. CDR3 length equals 15 residues. V was cut by 0 bases and J by 7 bases, with 16 bases left in between. The CDR3 DNA reads TGTGCCAGCAGCTTGGTTCGGTTGGGAGGCAATGAAGCTTTCTTT. This encodes CASSLVRLGGNEAFF.

The table lists this clone with a few counts. This chain links TRBV5-1 with TRBJ1-2, with D perhaps matching TRBD1 (5 bases). CDR3 length: 15 residues. Per germline, CDR1 SGHRS and CDR2 YFSETQ. V was shortened by 5 bases and J by 0 bases, with 14 bases between the two germline ends. CDR3 nucleotides: TGCGCCAGCAGTGGAGGGACGTCAGCTAACTATGGCTACACCTTC. Translation: CASSGGTSANYGYTF.

V and J are TRBV21-1 and TRBJ1-4. TRBV21-1 represents a pseudogene. The CDR3 runs 19 residues. The CDR3: CASSKGRGAKERTNEKLFF. CDR3 bases: TGTGCCAGCAGCAAGGGTCGGGGGGCAAAGGAGAGGACTAATGAAAAACTGTTTTTT.

The rearrangement links TRBV10-1 to TRBJ2-5; weak D call: TRBD2 (6 bases). Germline-derived CDR1 and CDR2 are WNHNN and SYGVQD (reference sequence). The V and J ends lost 4 bases and 4 bases respectively, with 10 bases between them. The CDR3 spans 13 residues. The CDR3 sequence: CASSARGRETQYF. Here the CDR3 DNA reads TGCGCCAGCAGTGCCCGGGGGAGAGAGACCCAGTACTTC.

This chain joins TRBV30 and TRBJ2-7, with 7 nucleotides matching TRBD1. Trimming took 4 bases from V and 2 from J; bases not matched to a gene: 8. Germline V lookup: CDR1 GTSNPN, CDR2 SVGIG (reference sequence). The CDR3 runs 14 residues. The CDR3 DNA sequence: TGTGCCTGGACCTGGGACAGCCGGGCCTACGAGCAGTACTTC. It is translated as CAWTWDSRAYEQYF.

The chain employs TRBV27 and TRBJ2-4; D might be TRBD2 (5 bases). Germline CDR1 is MNHEY and CDR2 is SMNVEV (reference sequence). Trimming pared 6 bases from V and 7 bases from J, leaving 16 bases between. The CDR3 covers 14 residues. CDR3 sequence (DNA): TGTGCCAGCAGCTCCCCCCAGAGGAGGAACATTCAGTACTTC. It is translated as CASSSPQRRNIQYF.

J is TRBJ2-1 and V is TRBV6-4; 13 positions match TRBD2. Germline V gene sequence: CDR1 MRHNA, CDR2 SNTAGT. Trimming cost V 4 bases and J 7 bases; bases outside gene matches: 4. The CDR3 has 15 amino acids. This CDR3 reads CASSVLAGGLNEQFF. The CDR3 coding sequence is TGTGCCAGCAGTGTACTAGCGGGAGGGTTAAATGAGCAGTTCTTC.

The chain links TRBV7-9 to TRBJ2-5; 11 bases fit TRBD2. This CDR3 is 16 amino acids long. V dropped 3 bases and J dropped 5; count of bases not matched to a gene: 8. Germline V gene lookup returns CDR1 SEHNR and CDR2 FQNEAQ (reference sequence). CDR3 residues: CASSFFTSGSIETQYF. CDR3 nucleotide sequence: TGTGCCAGCAGCTTTTTCACTAGCGGGAGTATTGAGACCCAGTACTTC. The whole variable domain, remainder taken from reference TRBV7-9 and TRBJ2-5, is DTGVSQNPRHKITKRGQNVTFRCDPISEHNRLYWYRQTLGQGPEFLTYFQNEAQLEKSRLLSDRFSAERPKGSFSTLEIQRTEQGDSAMYLCASSFFTSGSIETQYFGPGTRLLVL.

The rearrangement uses TRBV5-6 and TRBJ1-1; TRBD1 is a possible D gene (6 bases). V shed 4 bases and J shed 0 bases, with 16 bases lying between them. CDR1 SGHDT and CDR2 YYEEEE come from the germline V gene. CDR3 length: 16 amino acids. CDR3: CASSTLGGAVNTEAFF. In DNA form, the CDR3 reads TGTGCCAGCAGCACGCTTGGGGGCGCGGTGAACACTGAAGCTTTCTTT.

The CDR3 DNA reads as TGTGCCAGCAGAGGGCTCAGGGGGGACACTGAAGCTTTCTTT. The encoded protein is CASRGLRGDTEAFF. V usage is TRBV2 and J usage is TRBJ1-1, with TRBD1 matching 7 bases. Losses at the gene ends were 6 bases for V and 3 bases for J; bases not matched to a gene: 7. Germline CDR1 is SNHLY and CDR2 is FYNNEI. CDR3 length: 14 amino acids.

The chain has TRBV27 and TRBJ1-1, with 7 positions matching TRBD1. Germline V gives CDR1 MNHEY, CDR2 SMNVEV (reference sequence). The CDR3 length is 16 residues. The V and J ends lost 6 bases and 4 bases, in that order; junction bases with no gene match: 14. CDR3 amino acids: CASSPGTVLPPTEAFF. Written as DNA, the CDR3 is TGTGCCAGCAGCCCAGGGACAGTACTCCCGCCCACTGAAGCTTTCTTT.

This chain uses TRBV5-1 with TRBJ2-7; 12 bases are shared with TRBD2. The CDR3 sequence is 15 residues long. CDR1 is SGHRS, CDR2 YFSETQ, per germline. With 0 bases clipped from V and 5 bases from J, the junction kept 3 bases outside the gene matches. CDR3 DNA sequence: TGCGCCAGCAGCTTGGAGACTAGCGGGAGCAACGAGCAGTACTTC. Amino acid sequence: CASSLETSGSNEQYF. Drawing the rest from reference TRBV5-1 and TRBJ2-7, the complete variable domain is KAGVTQTPRYLIKTRGQQVTLSCSPISGHRSVSWYQQTPGQGLQFLFEYFSETQRNKGNFPGRFSGRQFSNSRSEMNVSTLELGDSALYLCASSLETSGSNEQYFGPGTRLTVT.

The chain links TRBV5-1 to TRBJ2-1; 13 bases fit TRBD2. Germline-derived CDR1 and CDR2 are SGHRS and YFSETQ. J was trimmed by 1 base and V by 4 bases; bases with no gene match: 11. This CDR3 contains 19 residues. CDR3 nucleotides: TGCGCCAGCAGCCCGATGACTAGCGGGAGGCAAGCGTCCTACAATGAGCAGTTCTTC. It encodes CASSPMTSGRQASYNEQFF. Full variable domain (rest looked up from reference TRBV5-1 and TRBJ2-1): KAGVTQTPRYLIKTRGQQVTLSCSPISGHRSVSWYQQTPGQGLQFLFEYFSETQRNKGNFPGRFSGRQFSNSRSEMNVSTLELGDSALYLCASSPMTSGRQASYNEQFFGPGTRLTVL.

The rearrangement links TRBV9 to TRBJ2-3; 7 positions match TRBD2. The CDR3 spans 17 residues. The V and J ends lost 2 bases and 0 bases, in that order; junction bases with no gene match: 9. Per the germline V gene, CDR1 is SGDLS and CDR2 is YYNGEE. For the CDR3, the DNA is TGTGCCAGCAGCGTGCAAGCTAGCGGCATTAGCACAGATACGCAGTATTTT. It translates to CASSVQASGISTDTQYF. The full variable domain, rest sourced from reference TRBV9 and TRBJ2-3, is DSGVTQTPKHLITATGQRVTLRCSPRSGDLSVYWYQQSLDQGLQFLIQYYNGEERAKGNILERFSAQQFPDLHSELNLSSLELGDSALYFCASSVQASGISTDTQYFGPGTRLTVL.

The rearrangement uses TRBV20-1 and TRBJ1-2, with unresolved D. Germline assignment: CDR1 DFQATT and CDR2 SNEGSKA (reference sequence). V was shortened by 1 base and J by 4 bases, with 4 bases between the two germline ends. The CDR3 spans 11 residues. The CDR3 spells CSARVRYGYTF. In DNA form, the CDR3 reads TGCAGTGCTAGAGTCCGCTATGGCTACACCTTC.

The CDR3 DNA follows: TGTGCCAGCAGCTTATTGGTGGGGGGTCAAAACTATGGCTACACCTTC. Its translation: CASSLLVGGQNYGYTF. J is TRBJ1-2 and V is TRBV11-2; tentatively, D is TRBD1 (5 bases). Germline loops: CDR1 SGHAT, CDR2 FQNNGV. The CDR3 loop spans 16 amino acids. Deletions cut 2 bases from V and 2 bases from J, with 15 bases between.

The chain carries TRBV25-1 and TRBJ2-2, with 7 bases that match TRBD1. The CDR3 loop spans 15 amino acids. After removal of 4 bases from V and 6 bases from J, the junction contained 8 bases not matched to a gene. CDR1 is MGHDK, CDR2 SYGVNS, per germline. The CDR3 region is CASSATGVWAGELFF. CDR3 DNA sequence: TGTGCCAGCAGTGCAACAGGGGTTTGGGCCGGGGAGCTGTTTTTT.